Following are 16 T cell receptor beta chains from one sample sequenced in a study of Tregs in tolerant kidney transplant recipients. The antigens for these receptors are not known. Recipient PBMCs carried a CFSE label and met irradiated graft donor PBMCs for over five days before FACS sorting. This table comes from immunoSEQ multiplex PCR, and its TCRdb copy is limited to in-frame clones, with some not included. In the table there are thousands of clones, approximately 30% of which are singletons. This specimen consisted of CD8+ T cells from blood cultured with allogeneic cells, obtained before the transplant. These receptors originate from a human patient who received a combined kidney and bone marrow transplant.

This chain uses TRBV19 with TRBJ1-1; 8 bases line up with TRBD1. This CDR3 is 15 amino acids long. J lost 3 bases, V lost 8 bases, and 11 bases had no gene match. Germline CDR1 is LNHDA and CDR2 is SQIVND (reference sequence). CDR3 region: CASLNSPDRDTEAFF. CDR3 nucleotide sequence: TGTGCCAGTCTGAACTCCCCGGACAGGGACACTGAAGCTTTCTTT.

This clone was seen a handful of times. V and J are TRBV9 and TRBJ2-7; TRBD2 matches 8 bases. With V trimmed by 0 bases and J by 2 bases, 4 bases remained unmatched. CDR3 length: 15 residues. The germline CDR1 and CDR2 sequences are SGDLS and YYNGEE. The CDR3 loop is CASSVAGGPAYEQYF. As DNA, the CDR3 is TGTGCCAGCAGCGTAGCGGGGGGGCCCGCCTACGAGCAGTACTTC. Full variable domain (missing parts from reference TRBV9 and TRBJ2-7): DSGVTQTPKHLITATGQRVTLRCSPRSGDLSVYWYQQSLDQGLQFLIQYYNGEERAKGNILERFSAQQFPDLHSELNLSSLELGDSALYFCASSVAGGPAYEQYFGPGTRLTVT.

The V call is TRBV9, the J call TRBJ2-1; possibly TRBD1 for D (6 bases). The V gene lost 0 bases and the J gene lost 7 bases, with 14 bases spanning the gap. Germline CDR1 and CDR2: SGDLS and YYNGEE. The CDR3 runs 15 residues. CDR3 sequence: CASSVGKRQANEQFF. DNA of the CDR3: TGTGCCAGCAGCGTAGGAAAGCGACAGGCTAATGAGCAGTTCTTC.

This sequence joins TRBV7-9 and TRBJ1-3, with D maybe TRBD1 (5 bases). This CDR3 spans 15 amino acids. The V gene's germline CDR1 is SEHNR and CDR2 FQNEAQ (reference sequence). Trimming removed 3 bases from V and 8 bases from J, with 17 bases in between. CDR3 sequence: CASSFFRRGGDTIYF. CDR3 sequence (DNA): TGTGCCAGCAGCTTCTTCCGAAGGGGAGGGGACACCATATATTTT. The variable domain in full, with the rest retrieved from reference TRBV7-9 and TRBJ1-3, is DTGVSQNPRHKITKRGQNVTFRCDPISEHNRLYWYRQTLGQGPEFLTYFQNEAQLEKSRLLSDRFSAERPKGSFSTLEIQRTEQGDSAMYLCASSFFRRGGDTIYFGEGSWLTVV.

This clone was seen a handful of times. J is TRBJ1-1 and V is TRBV6-1; D gene uncertain. This CDR3 contains 12 residues. Trimming took 6 bases from V and 4 from J, leaving 9 bases between them. CDR1 is MNHNS, CDR2 SASEGT, per germline. The CDR3, as DNA: TGTGCCAGCAGGACGGGGAGCACTGAAGCTTTCTTT. Encoded protein: CASRTGSTEAFF.

This clone was seen a handful of times. This chain uses TRBV19 with TRBJ1-2; D might be TRBD1 (6 bases). The V end was cut by 7 bases, the J end by 0 bases, with 12 bases between. The CDR3 length is 14 residues. Germline lookup yields CDR1 LNHDA and CDR2 SQIVND (reference sequence). The CDR3: CASTLDRTNYGYTF. The CDR3 DNA reads as TGTGCCAGTACCCTCGACAGGACTAACTATGGCTACACCTTC.

In this sample, this clone turned up once. V is TRBV7-2 and J is TRBJ2-3, with a weak D call TRBD2 (5 bases). The V gene's germline CDR1 is SGHTA and CDR2 FQGNSA. V was pared by 3 bases and J by 1 base, with 8 bases between. The CDR3 is 14 residues long. This chain's CDR3 is CASSLLAGTDTQYF. CDR3 in DNA: TGTGCCAGCAGCTTGCTAGCTGGCACAGATACGCAGTATTTT.

The rearrangement links TRBV6-6 to TRBJ2-7; TRBD1 matches 9 bases. Germline V lookup: CDR1 MNHNY, CDR2 SVGAGI (reference sequence). The CDR3 has 15 amino acids. Trimming took 7 bases from V and 7 from J; bases not matched to a gene: 14. The CDR3 sequence is CASTAIRDREREQYF. The CDR3 nucleotides are TGTGCCAGCACCGCAATAAGGGACAGGGAGAGGGAGCAGTACTTC.

The CDR3 bases are TGTGCCTGGAGTTCCGCAGGGGTTTACGAGCAGTACTTC. Its translation is CAWSSAGVYEQYF. The genes are TRBV30 and TRBJ2-7; tentative D call: TRBD1 (6 bases). Looked up from germline, CDR1 is GTSNPN and CDR2 is SVGIG (reference sequence). This CDR3 is 13 amino acids long. Trimming took 2 bases from V and 4 from J, leaving 12 bases between them.

The V and J genes are TRBV9 and TRBJ2-7; 8 nucleotides agree with TRBD1. Germline loops: CDR1 SGDLS, CDR2 YYNGEE. The CDR3 is 13 residues long. Trimming removed 4 bases from V and 4 bases from J; junction bases left unmatched: 4. The CDR3 is CASSPRTGYEQYF. CDR3 bases: TGTGCCAGCAGCCCAAGGACAGGGTACGAGCAGTACTTC.

This clone came up a few times. The CDR3 reads CASSSLGLEETQYF. The CDR3 coding sequence is TGTGCCAGCAGTTCCCTGGGACTAGAAGAGACCCAGTACTTC. J is TRBJ2-5 and V is TRBV28, with 8 nucleotides matching TRBD2. V was pared by 4 bases and J by 3 bases, with 4 bases of the junction left unmatched. CDR1 MDHEN and CDR2 SYDVKM come from the germline V gene. CDR3 length: 14 residues.

The V gene is TRBV6-5, the J gene TRBJ1-1; 7 bases match TRBD1. V shed 8 bases and J 0 bases; nucleotides not matched to a gene: 3. CDR3 length equals 13 residues. Looked up from germline, CDR1 is MNHEY and CDR2 is SVGAGI. CDR3 nucleotide sequence: TGTGCCAGCTCGACAGGGTTGAACACTGAAGCTTTCTTT. Translated: CASSTGLNTEAFF.

The chain carries TRBV6-5 and TRBJ2-3, with a tentative D call TRBD2 (6 bases). The CDR3 is 14 residues long. The germline CDR1 and CDR2 sequences are MNHEY and SVGAGI. V gave up 3 bases and J gave up 2 bases, with 9 bases separating them. This chain's CDR3 is CASSYQRVTDTQYF. The CDR3 bases are TGTGCCAGCAGTTATCAGCGGGTCACAGATACGCAGTATTTT.

This clone turned up a few times. The chain couples TRBV7-9 to TRBJ1-3; 7 bases are a match to TRBD1. The trim removed 5 bases at V and 1 base at J, leaving 8 bases unmatched. This CDR3 has 16 amino acids. Germline V gene data show CDR1 as SEHNR and CDR2 as FQNEAQ (reference sequence). This chain's CDR3 is CASSKQGYRSGNTIYF. The DNA of the CDR3 is TGTGCCAGCAGCAAACAGGGGTACCGTTCTGGAAACACCATATATTTT.

This clone was seen a handful of times. This chain joins TRBV27 and TRBJ2-3; tentative D call: TRBD2 (6 bases). This CDR3 has 13 amino acids. Germline assignment: CDR1 MNHEY and CDR2 SMNVEV (reference sequence). The V end lost 2 bases, the J end lost 3 bases, and 6 bases lay between the germline ends. CDR3 DNA: TGTGCCAGCAGTTTAGGAGGGACAGATACGCAGTATTTT. Amino acids: CASSLGGTDTQYF.

This chain joins TRBV15 and TRBJ2-7, with TRBD2 identical over 8 bases. The CDR3 length is 16 residues. Germline loops: CDR1 LNHNV, CDR2 YYDKDF (reference sequence). J lost 5 bases, V lost 1 base, and 10 bases had no gene match. The CDR3 loop reads CATSRGVASGSHEQYF. CDR3 nucleotide sequence: TGTGCCACCAGCAGAGGAGTGGCAAGCGGGAGTCACGAGCAGTACTTC.